This T cell receptor beta chain was obtained from a study of OX40 agonist ivuxolimab in advanced cancers. Overall study results and limits: Also showing low normalized T-cell clonal expansion were some of the nonresponders. By week 6 at 0.1 to 3.0 mg/kg, blood CD4+ and CD8+ T cells had expanded clonally.

With regard to this clone: The antigen remains undetermined.

Method: immunoSEQ multiplex PCR; TCRdb's copy keeps in-frame clones and lacks some. This table has about 19,000 clones, about 76% appearing once. Trimming removed 0 bases at V and 0 bases at J, with 8 bases between. In germline, CDR1 is MGHRA, CDR2 YSYEKL. This CDR3 is built from 15 residues. The TCR comes from an adult with an advanced solid tumor such as melanoma, head and neck, liver or kidney cancer. Sample: CD4+ or CD8+ T cells sorted from blood, taken in a trial of the OX40 agonist ivuxolimab. V is TRBV4-1 and J is TRBJ1-2; D is unresolved. The CDR3, as DNA: TGCGCCAGCAGCCAAGAGGAACGGGCTAACTATGGCTACACCTTC. This translates into CASSQEERANYGYTF.